This TCR beta chain emerged from a study of type 1 regulatory T cells. Overall study context: This in vitro CD4 product, T-allo10, is enriched for Tr1 cells and alloantigen-specific. Study findings and constraints: Tr1 cells had a more restricted TCR repertoire than non-Tr1 cells.

Germline values: CDR1 SGHTA, CDR2 FQGTGA. The CDR3 contains 15 residues. Losses at the gene ends were 5 bases for V and 1 base for J; bases not matched to a gene: 8. Regarding this clonotype: Its antigen is not identified.

TCRdb independently ran MiXCR on the reads; one entry per CDR3 protein. In the table there are some 71,000 distinct CDR3 sequences, less than 25% of which are singletons. The receptor was isolated from a human donor in good health. V is TRBV7-3 and J is TRBJ2-7, with 7 bases lining up with TRBD2. Source material: cultured type 1 regulatory T (Tr1) cells, either the whole culture or a sorted fraction (not recorded which). CDR3: CASSAWAGESYEQYF. DNA for the CDR3: TGTGCCAGCAGCGCCTGGGCGGGAGAATCCTACGAGCAGTACTTC. Combining the CDR3 with reference TRBV7-3 and TRBJ2-7 gives the whole variable domain GAGVSQTPSNKVTEKGKYVELRCDPISGHTALYWYRQSLGQGPEFLIYFQGTGAADDSGLPNDRFFAVRPEGSVSTLKIQRTERGDSAVYLCASSAWAGESYEQYFGPGTRLTVT.